The 29 T cell receptor beta chains in this list originate from one sample, sequenced in a study of T cell repertoires in cytomegalovirus infection. TCRdb itself ran the reads through MiXCR, one entry per CDR3 protein. The sample includes 150,000 to 160,000 distinct CDR3 sequences, around a quarter of them seen just once. Material for sequencing was PBMCs. The receptors stem from a human donor in good health (CMV status not recorded). Some clones in this sample may be carry-over from other donors' samples.

This chain uses TRBV11-2 with TRBJ2-5; 10 bases are a match to TRBD2. Per germline, CDR1 SGHAT and CDR2 FQNNGV. The ends lost 3 bases at V and 5 bases at J; junction bases unmatched: 9. The CDR3 contains 16 residues. The CDR3: CASSFGSGRADETQYF. Written as DNA, the CDR3 is TGTGCCAGCAGCTTCGGGAGCGGGAGGGCCGACGAGACCCAGTACTTC.

The chain combines TRBV5-3 with TRBJ2-7, with TRBD1 matching over 7 bases. TRBV5-3 is an ORF, and what it does is uncertain. The CDR3 is 14 residues long. V lost 3 bases and J lost 6; bases outside the gene matches: 9. CDR3 residues: CARSYPSGQIEQYF. The CDR3 region has the DNA TGTGCCAGAAGCTATCCCTCGGGACAGATCGAGCAGTACTTC.

This clonotype was picked up many times. This sequence joins TRBV7-8 and TRBJ1-5; no reliable D call. This CDR3 has 14 residues. Trimming cost V 1 base and J 9 bases, with 13 bases left between them. CDR1 is SGHVS and CDR2 is FQNEAQ in the germline V gene. CDR3 in DNA: TGTGCCAGCAGCTTAGTGACGGCTCGGGCGCCCCAGCATTTT. Its translation is CASSLVTARAPQHF. Filled out from reference TRBV7-8 and TRBJ1-5, the complete variable domain reads GAGVSQSPRYKVAKRGQDVALRCDPISGHVSLFWYQQALGQGPEFLTYFQNEAQLDKSGLPSDRFFAERPEGSVSTLKIQRTQQEDSAVYLCASSLVTARAPQHFGDGTRLSIL.

This chain connects TRBV19 to TRBJ1-4; D is perhaps TRBD1 (6 bases). V gave up 3 bases and J gave up 0 bases, with 8 bases separating them. CDR1 and CDR2 (germline): LNHDA, SQIVND (reference sequence). The CDR3 consists of 15 residues. CDR3 bases: TGTGCCAGTAGTATGAACAGGGCAACTAATGAAAAACTGTTTTTT. This sequence encodes CASSMNRATNEKLFF. Complete variable domain (other parts from reference TRBV19 and TRBJ1-4): DGGITQSPKYLFRKEGQNVTLSCEQNLNHDAMYWYRQDPGQGLRLIYYSQIVNDFQKGDIAEGYSVSREKKESFPLTVTSAQKNPTAFYLCASSMNRATNEKLFFGSGTQLSVL.

This clonotype appeared a few times. The J gene is TRBJ2-7, the V gene TRBV5-6; D ambiguous. The CDR3 contains 11 residues. V lost 0 bases and J lost 6, with 4 bases in between. Germline CDR1 reads SGHDT; CDR2 reads YYEEEE. CDR3 loop: CASSLVAEQYF. The CDR3 DNA reads as TGTGCCAGCAGCTTGGTCGCCGAGCAGTACTTC.

Concerning this clonotype: The germline gene is not matched at one end of the junction; a read error may be the cause. The chain uses TRBV27 and TRBJ1-2; the D gene is possibly TRBD1 (6 bases). Germline V lookup: CDR1 MNHEY, CDR2 SMNVEV (reference sequence). CDR3 length: 14 residues. CDR3 coding DNA: TGTGTCAGCAGTCCCACTTGGACAGCCCGGGGCTACACCTTC. Residues: CVSSPTWTARGYTF.

The table lists this clonotype with a few counts. The genes are TRBV6-1 and TRBJ1-3, with a possible D match to TRBD1 (5 bases). Germline CDR1 reads MNHNS; CDR2 reads SASEGT. This CDR3 is 13 amino acids long. Trimming removed 8 bases from V and 0 bases from J, with 8 bases in between. In DNA form, the CDR3 reads TGTGCCAGCCGGGGCCTCTCTGGAAACACCATATATTTT. Translated: CASRGLSGNTIYF.

This chain links TRBV12-3 or TRBV12-4 with TRBJ2-6, with D uncertain. The length of the CDR3 is 18 residues. Between the trimmed V and J ends, which lost 5 bases and 1 base, there was a span of 18 bases. The CDR3 sequence: CASSPRLAQYSGANVLTF. CDR3 DNA sequence: TGTGCCAGCAGTCCCCGGTTAGCTCAATATTCTGGGGCCAACGTCCTGACTTTC.

This clonotype was counted only a few times. V usage is TRBV5-6 and J usage is TRBJ2-7, with a tentative D call TRBD2 (5 bases). V lost 4 bases, J lost 9 bases, and 20 bases lay in between. Per the germline V gene, CDR1 is SGHDT and CDR2 is YYEEEE. CDR3 length equals 14 residues. The CDR3 DNA is TGTGCCAGCAGCGCCCTACAAGTTCCCGGAGGGCAGTACTTC. This encodes CASSALQVPGGQYF.

This clonotype was seen only a few times. This chain uses TRBV18 with TRBJ2-1; D may be TRBD1 (6 bases). The CDR3 is made up of 16 amino acids. The V end was cut by 3 bases, the J end by 6 bases, with 18 bases between. Germline V CDR1 and CDR2: KGHSH, LQKENI. CDR3 region: CASSPLGPPRGNEQFF. As DNA, the CDR3 is TGTGCCAGCTCACCCCTGGGACCCCCCAGGGGCAATGAGCAGTTCTTC.

This chain joins TRBV7-6 and TRBJ1-1; D not certain. CDR3 length: 16 residues. Trimming stripped 1 base from V and 5 bases from J, with 17 bases between. CDR1 SGHVS and CDR2 FNYEAQ come from the germline V gene. CDR3 region: CASSLVLGLLGTEAFF. The CDR3 DNA is TGTGCCAGCAGCTTAGTTCTAGGCCTTCTGGGAACTGAAGCTTTCTTT.

V gene TRBV4-1 combines with J gene TRBJ1-5; D is unclear. With 4 bases removed from V and 5 bases from J, the gap between germline ends came to 9 bases. This CDR3 is built from 13 residues. Germline-derived CDR1 and CDR2 are MGHRA and YSYEKL. The CDR3 spells CASSLDTYQPQHF. The CDR3 DNA is TGCGCCAGCAGCCTCGACACCTATCAGCCCCAGCATTTT.

The V and J genes are TRBV5-1 and TRBJ2-7; no clear D gene. V shed 4 bases and J shed 2 bases, with 4 bases lying between them. This CDR3 is 11 amino acids long. Looked up from germline, CDR1 is SGHRS and CDR2 is YFSETQ. The DNA of the CDR3 is TGCGCCAGCAGCGGAACCTACGAGCAGTACTTC. Translated, it gives CASSGTYEQYF.

V usage is TRBV14 and J usage is TRBJ2-3, with D perhaps TRBD2 (6 bases). This CDR3 comprises 15 residues. Germline values: CDR1 SGHDN, CDR2 FVKESK. Deletions cut 4 bases from V and 8 bases from J, with 19 bases between. The CDR3 is CASSLEGGALGTQYF. CDR3 sequence (DNA): TGTGCCAGCAGCCTGGAGGGTGGGGCCTTAGGTACGCAGTATTTT.

The CDR3 nucleotides read TGTGCCAGCGATCAGGGACAGGGTTGCTACACCTTC. Its translation: CASDQGQGCYTF. The chain recombines TRBV11-3 with TRBJ1-2; 9 bases are a match to TRBD1. Germline lookup yields CDR1 SGHNT and CDR2 YENEEA. V shed 8 bases, J shed 9 bases, and the junction held 7 bases outside the gene matches. The CDR3 loop spans 12 amino acids.

The sample holds many counts of this clonotype. The DNA for the CDR3 is TGTGCCAGCAGTTACGGGGGGCAGTACAATGAGCAGTTCTTC. Protein sequence: CASSYGGQYNEQFF. The chain combines TRBV6-5 with TRBJ2-1; D might be TRBD1 or TRBD2, each matching 6 bases. Germline CDR1 MNHEY, CDR2 SVGAGI. The CDR3 is 14 residues long. Trimming left V 2 bases short and J 4 bases short, with 9 bases between.

This clonotype has more than one count but fewer than ten. This chain uses TRBV20-1 with TRBJ1-5; D is undetermined. The V end lost 1 base, the J end lost 6 bases, and 10 bases lay between the germline ends. The CDR3 covers 13 residues. The germline V gene has CDR1 DFQATT and CDR2 SNEGSKA (reference sequence). CDR3 in DNA: TGCAGTGCTAGAGCAGCACAGCCTCAGCCCCAGCATTTT. The encoded protein is CSARAAQPQPQHF.

The chain recombines TRBV6-1 with TRBJ1-1; 9 nucleotides align to TRBD1. Looked up from germline, CDR1 is MNHNS and CDR2 is SASEGT. V trimming: 2 bases; J trimming: 8 bases; junction bases outside the gene matches: 9. The CDR3 has 15 amino acids. The CDR3 DNA sequence: TGTGCCAGCAGTGAAATGGGACAGGGTAGTATGGAAGCTTTCTTT. It yields the protein CASSEMGQGSMEAFF.

At least ten counts were recorded for this clonotype. V and J are TRBV19 and TRBJ2-1; D remains ambiguous. CDR1 and CDR2 (germline): LNHDA, SQIVND (reference sequence). The CDR3 sequence is 15 residues long. Trimming removed 1 base from V and 0 bases from J, with 7 bases in between. CDR3 residues: CASSIVAGSYNEQFF. CDR3 sequence (DNA): TGTGCCAGTAGTATAGTCGCCGGCTCCTACAATGAGCAGTTCTTC. Based on the CDR3 plus reference TRBV19 and TRBJ2-1, the full variable domain is DGGITQSPKYLFRKEGQNVTLSCEQNLNHDAMYWYRQDPGQGLRLIYYSQIVNDFQKGDIAEGYSVSREKKESFPLTVTSAQKNPTAFYLCASSIVAGSYNEQFFGPGTRLTVL.

This clonotype came up a few times. The chain joins TRBV6-1 to TRBJ2-7; 8 bases align to TRBD1. This CDR3 is 15 amino acids long. Germline CDR1 and CDR2: MNHNS and SASEGT. Losses at the gene ends were 5 bases for V and 4 bases for J; bases not matched to a gene: 10. CDR3 bases: TGTGCCAGCAGTCAAGTACAGGGGGTTCAGTACGAGCAGTACTTC. It encodes CASSQVQGVQYEQYF.

The V and J genes are TRBV20-1 and TRBJ1-5; a weak D match, TRBD1 (5 bases). The germline V gene has CDR1 DFQATT and CDR2 SNEGSKA (reference sequence). CDR3 length: 14 amino acids. Trimming took 3 bases from V and 2 from J, leaving 11 bases between them. The DNA for the CDR3 is TGCAGTGCTAGGGGGGGTATCGGCAATCAGCCCCAGCATTTT. It yields the protein CSARGGIGNQPQHF.

The CDR3 nucleotides are TGTGCCAGCAGTTTACCGGGACAGGGTAGGACCGGGGAGCTGTTTTTT. Its translation is CASSLPGQGRTGELFF. The rearrangement uses TRBV6-2 or TRBV6-3 and TRBJ2-2, with 9 positions matching TRBD1. CDR1 is MNHEY and CDR2 is SVGEGT in the germline V gene. Germline trimming cut 4 bases from V and 5 bases from J; bases unmatched to any gene: 8. The length of the CDR3 is 16 residues.

This clonotype appeared a few times. V and J are TRBV29-1 and TRBJ1-2, with no clear D. CDR1 and CDR2 from the germline V gene are SQVTM and ANQGSEA. V gave up 4 bases and J gave up 8 bases, with 11 bases separating them. The CDR3 is 11 amino acids. The CDR3 coding sequence is TGCAGCGTTGGGGCCCAGGACGGCTACACCTTC. It codes for CSVGAQDGYTF. The full variable domain, its missing parts supplied by reference TRBV29-1 and TRBJ1-2, is SAVISQKPSRDICQRGTSLTIQCQVDSQVTMMFWYRQQPGQSLTLIATANQGSEATYESGFVIDKFPISRPNLTFSTLTVSNMSPEDSSIYLCSVGAQDGYTFGSGTRLTVV.

This clonotype has only a few counts. The chain uses TRBV7-8 and TRBJ1-6; tentative D call: TRBD1 (6 bases). The germline CDR1 and CDR2 sequences are SGHVS and FQNEAQ. This CDR3 spans 18 amino acids. V gave up 7 bases and J gave up 1 base, with 20 bases separating them. CDR3 amino acids: CASILDSWGSSYNSPLHF. The CDR3 DNA reads TGTGCCAGCATCCTGGACAGCTGGGGGTCATCCTATAATTCACCCCTCCACTTT.

The table lists this clonotype with many counts. The V gene is TRBV7-2, the J gene TRBJ1-1; no definite D call. Germline CDR1 is SGHTA and CDR2 is FQGNSA. The germline V and J ends were trimmed by 6 bases and 3 bases, with 8 bases remaining between them. This CDR3 is built from 12 residues. CDR3 amino acids: CASRAGDTEAFF. Here the CDR3 DNA reads TGTGCCAGCAGGGCAGGAGACACTGAAGCTTTCTTT. The whole variable domain, remainder taken from reference TRBV7-2 and TRBJ1-1, is GAGVSQSPSNKVTEKGKDVELRCDPISGHTALYWYRQSLGQGLEFLIYFQGNSAPDKSGLPSDRFSAERTGGSVSTLTIQRTQQEDSAVYLCASRAGDTEAFFGQGTRLTVV.

This clonotype showed up many times. V usage is TRBV6-2 or TRBV6-3 and J usage is TRBJ2-7; perhaps D is TRBD1 or TRBD2 (6 bases each). The CDR3 is made up of 15 amino acids. V gave up 5 bases and J gave up 3 bases, with 17 bases separating them. Germline CDR1 is MNHEY and CDR2 is SVGEGT. The CDR3 DNA reads TGTGCCAGCAGTACGGAGAGGGGGGCGGACTACGAGCAGTACTTC. This sequence encodes CASSTERGADYEQYF.

There are many counts of this clonotype. V is TRBV7-2 and J is TRBJ1-4; unclear D gene. In germline, CDR1 is SGHTA, CDR2 FQGNSA. Trimming stripped 1 base from V and 4 bases from J, with 7 bases between. This CDR3 spans 14 amino acids. CDR3 sequence (DNA): TGTGCCAGCAGCTTAGGAGGGAGTAATGAAAAACTGTTTTTT. It translates to CASSLGGSNEKLFF.

The V and J genes are TRBV29-1 and TRBJ2-3; no definite D call. Germline V gene lookup returns CDR1 SQVTM and CDR2 ANQGSEA. V lost 3 bases, J lost 3 bases, and 7 bases lay in between. The CDR3 runs to 12 residues. DNA for the CDR3: TGCAGCGTTGATAGGCAGACAGATACGCAGTATTTT. Protein sequence: CSVDRQTDTQYF.

This clonotype was seen a handful of times. The chain joins TRBV11-2 to TRBJ1-3; the D is unclear. Germline lookup yields CDR1 SGHAT and CDR2 FQNNGV. The V end was cut by 3 bases, the J end by 0 bases, with 6 bases between. This CDR3 spans 14 amino acids. CDR3 protein: CASSFASSGNTIYF. The CDR3 DNA sequence: TGTGCCAGCAGCTTTGCGAGCTCTGGAAACACCATATATTTT.